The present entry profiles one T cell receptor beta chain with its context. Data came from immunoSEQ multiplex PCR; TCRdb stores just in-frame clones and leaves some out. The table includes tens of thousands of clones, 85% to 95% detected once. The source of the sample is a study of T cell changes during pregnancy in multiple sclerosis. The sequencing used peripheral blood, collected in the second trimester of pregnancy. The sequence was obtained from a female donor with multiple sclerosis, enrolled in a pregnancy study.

The CDR3 DNA reads TGTGCCAGCAGCTTGGACTCCAGGGAAATCACCTTC. This sequence encodes CASSLDSREITF. The chain joins TRBV5-5 to TRBJ1-2; maybe TRBD1 (5 bases). The CDR3 totals 12 residues. Trimming shortened V by 0 bases and J by 13 bases, and 13 bases separated the two germline ends. The germline V gene encodes CDR1 SGHKS and CDR2 YYEKEE (reference sequence).